Below are 25 T cell receptor beta chains sequenced from a single sample in a study of cytomegalovirus exposure and HLA in healthy donors. This PCR relied on a set of 60 Vbeta primers and 13 Jbeta primers. Using immunoSEQ multiplex PCR, the repertoire was profiled, and TCRdb retains in-frame clones only, with some absent. Altogether under 200,000 clones are present, about 59% being singletons, with the ten largest covering roughly 2.9%. The sequencing sample was made of PBMCs. Receptors were obtained from a man aged 35 to 55 in good health and CMV-seronegative.

V usage is TRBV27 and J usage is TRBJ2-7, with 7 bases that match TRBD2. After removal of 5 bases from V and 4 bases from J, the junction contained 8 bases not matched to a gene. Germline CDR1 is MNHEY and CDR2 is SMNVEV (reference sequence). The CDR3 extends over 14 amino acids. DNA for the CDR3: TGTGCCAGCAGTCACGCGGGAGAGGGGTACGAGCAGTACTTC. Protein sequence: CASSHAGEGYEQYF.

V usage is TRBV5-6 and J usage is TRBJ2-5, with D possibly matching TRBD2 (5 bases). From germline, CDR1 is SGHDT and CDR2 YYEEEE. V was trimmed by 5 bases and J by 4 bases, leaving 15 bases between them. This CDR3 spans 14 amino acids. CDR3 nucleotide sequence: TGTGCCAGCAGTAAACTAGGCCCGGGAGAGACCCAGTACTTC. Translating it yields CASSKLGPGETQYF.

The rearrangement joins TRBV6-1 to TRBJ2-7, with D hard to call. The V end was cut by 6 bases, the J end by 0 bases, with 6 bases between. The CDR3 covers 12 residues. Germline values: CDR1 MNHNS, CDR2 SASEGT. DNA of the CDR3: TGTGCCAGCAGATCTTACTCCTACGAGCAGTACTTC. Protein product: CASRSYSYEQYF.

The V gene is TRBV6-1, the J gene TRBJ2-3; TRBD2 agrees at 9 bases. Germline V CDR1 and CDR2: MNHNS, SASEGT. This CDR3 region has 16 residues. Unmatched junction bases numbered 8, after V lost 4 bases and J lost 3 bases. The CDR3 is CASSAEAGGRTDTQYF. DNA of the CDR3: TGTGCCAGCAGTGCCGAGGCGGGGGGGAGGACAGATACGCAGTATTTT.

This clone has only a few counts. This chain connects TRBV4-2 to TRBJ2-5, with 12 bases aligning to TRBD2. The tail of the sequence fits TRBJ2-7 better, so the J call may be wrong. The germline CDR1 and CDR2 sequences are LGHNA and YNFKEQ. The CDR3 covers 17 residues. CDR3 protein: CASSQVLAGGSPYEQYF. The CDR3 DNA reads TGTGCCAGCAGCCAAGTCCTAGCGGGGGGGTCCCCCTACGAGCAGTACTTC.

The J gene is TRBJ2-3, the V gene TRBV7-2, with 8 bases identical to TRBD2. The CDR3 has 16 amino acids. The germline V gene has CDR1 SGHTA and CDR2 FQGNSA. After removal of 5 bases from V and 6 bases from J, the junction contained 13 bases not matched to a gene. The CDR3 DNA follows: TGTGCCAGCAGCGCCCTTTTGGGCGGGGGGTCTGATACGCAGTATTTT. This translates into CASSALLGGGSDTQYF.

The chain is built from TRBV9 and TRBJ2-5; possibly TRBD2 for D (5 bases). V shed 4 bases and J shed 5 bases, with 12 bases lying between them. The CDR3 loop spans 13 amino acids. Germline V gives CDR1 SGDLS, CDR2 YYNGEE. CDR3 sequence reads: CASSYTSSETQYF. The CDR3 DNA reads as TGTGCCAGCAGCTACACTAGTTCTGAGACCCAGTACTTC.

The genes are TRBV7-9 and TRBJ1-3; 9 bases are shared with TRBD1. CDR3 length: 15 residues. The J segment lost 4 bases and the V segment lost 5 bases, leaving 6 bases of the junction unmatched. Germline lookup yields CDR1 SEHNR and CDR2 FQNEAQ (reference sequence). The CDR3 nucleotides read TGTGCCAGCAGCGCGACCGGGACAGGGGGAAACACCATATATTTT. As protein: CASSATGTGGNTIYF.

This clone turned up a few times. The rearrangement joins TRBV11-1 to TRBJ1-1; 8 nucleotides match TRBD1. The CDR3 extends over 14 amino acids. In germline, CDR1 is SGHAT, CDR2 FQDESV (reference sequence). V lost 4 bases and J lost 3; bases outside the gene matches: 4. CDR3 in amino acids: CASSSLTGDTEAFF. CDR3 DNA: TGTGCCAGCAGCTCGCTGACAGGGGACACTGAAGCTTTCTTT.

In this sample, this clone turned up a few times. The CDR3: CATSGFPRSSSTDTQYF. The DNA for the CDR3 is TGTGCCACCAGCGGTTTCCCCCGGTCCTCTAGCACAGATACGCAGTATTTT. V usage is TRBV15 and J usage is TRBJ2-3; D uncertain. Trimming took 5 bases from V and 0 from J, leaving 18 bases between them. This CDR3 is 17 amino acids long. Germline V lookup: CDR1 LNHNV, CDR2 YYDKDF (reference sequence).

The V and J genes are TRBV5-1 and TRBJ2-5; D remains unclear. V lost 4 bases and J 4 bases, leaving 8 bases between the germline ends. This CDR3 is 12 amino acids long. The germline V gene encodes CDR1 SGHRS and CDR2 YFSETQ. In DNA, the CDR3 is TGCGCCAGCAGCCCTACCCCAGAGACCCAGTACTTC. The encoded protein is CASSPTPETQYF.

This clone was found a few times. V gene TRBV23-1 combines with J gene TRBJ2-7; D remains unclear. TRBV23-1 is an ORF; its function is uncertain. V lost 0 bases and J lost 7, with 19 bases in between. The CDR3 sequence is 16 residues long. The CDR3 bases are TGCGCCAGCAGTCAATCGTCTAGTCGACGCCTACGTGAGCAGTACTTC. Its translation: CASSQSSSRRLREQYF.

This clone was counted between two and nine times. This rearrangement joins TRBV19 to TRBJ2-5; TRBD1 is a possible D gene (7 bases). The germline V and J ends were trimmed by 3 bases and 3 bases, with 17 bases remaining between them. Germline V CDR1 and CDR2: LNHDA, SQIVND (reference sequence). The CDR3 extends over 16 amino acids. The CDR3 loop is CASSIRRQGGEETQYF. The CDR3 DNA sequence: TGTGCCAGTAGTATCCGGCGACAGGGCGGGGAAGAGACCCAGTACTTC.

This chain joins TRBV4-1 and TRBJ2-5; 11 nucleotides agree with TRBD1. Germline V gene data show CDR1 as MGHRA and CDR2 as YSYEKL. This CDR3 has 16 amino acids. J gave up 5 bases and V 4 bases, and 9 bases lay outside the gene matches. The CDR3 protein is CASSLMGQGVPETQYF. The DNA of the CDR3 is TGCGCCAGCAGCCTAATGGGACAGGGGGTTCCCGAGACCCAGTACTTC.

The chain couples TRBV5-1 to TRBJ2-5; 9 bases are a match to TRBD2. The junction had 3 bases not matched to a gene; V was cut back by 4 bases and J by 5 bases. The germline CDR1 and CDR2 sequences are SGHRS and YFSETQ. The CDR3 runs to 13 residues. In DNA, the CDR3 is TGCGCCAGCAGCGGACTAGCGCAGGAGACCCAGTACTTC. Amino acids: CASSGLAQETQYF.

The rearrangement joins TRBV6-5 to TRBJ2-1; TRBD1 matches at 11 bases. This CDR3 has 14 residues. V lost 5 bases to trimming and J lost 6 bases; unmatched junction nucleotides: 3. Germline assignment: CDR1 MNHEY and CDR2 SVGAGI. For the CDR3, the DNA is TGTGCCAGCAGTAAGGACAGGGGGCGCAATGAGCAGTTCTTC. This codes for CASSKDRGRNEQFF.

The J gene is TRBJ2-2, the V gene TRBV27; D perhaps matches TRBD1 (6 bases). Germline assignment: CDR1 MNHEY and CDR2 SMNVEV (reference sequence). The CDR3 is made up of 16 amino acids. V gave up 5 bases and J gave up 6 bases, with 19 bases separating them. The CDR3 DNA is TGTGCCAGCAGTCCTCGACAGGCCCACATTGCCGGGGAGCTGTTTTTT. Its translation is CASSPRQAHIAGELFF.

This clone was seen more than once but under ten times. The rearrangement joins TRBV9 to TRBJ2-3, with D tentatively TRBD1 (5 bases). V was pared by 4 bases and J by 6 bases, with 27 bases between. CDR1 and CDR2 (germline): SGDLS, YYNGEE. The CDR3 has 18 amino acids. The CDR3 spells CASSPHAMRRGLTDTQYF. Here the CDR3 DNA reads TGTGCCAGCAGCCCGCATGCAATGAGAAGGGGCTTGACGGATACGCAGTATTTT.

This clone was found once. The genes are TRBV28 and TRBJ2-3; 8 bases align to TRBD1. Germline V CDR1 and CDR2: MDHEN, SYDVKM. The CDR3 has 15 amino acids. The V segment lost 5 bases and the J segment 2 bases; nucleotides outside the gene matches: 6. The CDR3 region has the DNA TGTGCCAGCAGTCTCCGGGACAGGCACACAGATACGCAGTATTTT. It specifies CASSLRDRHTDTQYF.

The table lists this clone with a few counts. The V gene is TRBV15, the J gene TRBJ2-3; D not certain. The CDR3 sequence is 17 residues long. Germline values: CDR1 LNHNV, CDR2 YYDKDF (reference sequence). Trimming shortened V by 0 bases and J by 3 bases, and 16 bases separated the two germline ends. The CDR3 DNA is TGTGCCACCAGCAGAGATTATAGCTCTTCTGGGACAGATACGCAGTATTTT. This sequence encodes CATSRDYSSSGTDTQYF.

This clone was counted only a few times. The chain carries TRBV5-6 and TRBJ2-7, with TRBD1 as a possible D gene (7 bases). Germline V gives CDR1 SGHDT, CDR2 YYEEEE. V was shortened by 1 base and J by 6 bases, with 14 bases between the two germline ends. The CDR3 totals 14 residues. The DNA for the CDR3 is TGTGCCAGCAGCTTGTACTGGCGGGACAGCGAGCAGTACTTC. It yields the protein CASSLYWRDSEQYF. Full variable domain (outside the CDR3, taken from reference TRBV5-6 and TRBJ2-7): DAGVTQSPTHLIKTRGQQVTLRCSPKSGHDTVSWYQQALGQGPQFIFQYYEEEERQRGNFPDRFSGHQFPNYSSELNVNALLLGDSALYLCASSLYWRDSEQYFGPGTRLTVT.

The CDR3 is CASSLNGDGGAAFF. In nucleotides, the CDR3 is TGTGCCAGCAGCTTAAACGGGGACGGAGGGGCGGCTTTCTTT. This sequence joins TRBV7-3 and TRBJ1-1, with D possibly being TRBD1 (5 bases). Germline V CDR1 and CDR2: SGHTA, FQGTGA. CDR3 length: 14 residues. The germline V and J ends were trimmed by 1 base and 11 bases, with 17 bases remaining between them.

The rearrangement links TRBV5-1 to TRBJ2-2, with a tentative D call TRBD1 (6 bases). This CDR3 comprises 14 residues. Germline lookup yields CDR1 SGHRS and CDR2 YFSETQ. The ends were cut back, 0 bases at V and 7 bases at J, with 10 bases in the middle. The CDR3 reads CASSLVGGIGELFF. As DNA, the CDR3 is TGCGCCAGCAGCTTGGTAGGGGGTATCGGGGAGCTGTTTTTT.

This sequence joins TRBV2 and TRBJ2-1; D perhaps matches TRBD1 (5 bases). The length of the CDR3 is 15 residues. The germline V and J ends were trimmed by 11 bases and 5 bases, with 22 bases remaining between them. Germline lookup yields CDR1 SNHLY and CDR2 FYNNEI. CDR3 protein: CAWPGKPPSNNEQFF. As DNA, the CDR3 is TGTGCCTGGCCAGGGAAGCCACCATCCAACAATGAGCAGTTCTTC.

The V and J genes are TRBV7-9 and TRBJ1-1; D not certain. Germline assignment: CDR1 SEHNR and CDR2 FQNEAQ (reference sequence). The CDR3 has 13 residues. Trimming stripped 4 bases from V and 3 bases from J, with 9 bases between. CDR3 nucleotides: TGTGCCAGCAGCTCGGGCGGGGACACTGAAGCTTTCTTT. This sequence encodes CASSSGGDTEAFF. Using reference TRBV7-9 and TRBJ1-1 for the parts outside the CDR3, the full variable domain is DTGVSQNPRHKITKRGQNVTFRCDPISEHNRLYWYRQTLGQGPEFLTYFQNEAQLEKSRLLSDRFSAERPKGSFSTLEIQRTEQGDSAMYLCASSSGGDTEAFFGQGTRLTVV.